The rows below give T cell receptor beta chains drawn from one sample of a study of beta chain features in type 1 diabetes. Using immunoSEQ multiplex PCR, the repertoire was profiled, and TCRdb retains in-frame clones only, with some absent. The profile shows under 400,000 clones, around 13% of them singletons. Material for sequencing was central memory CD4+ T cells from blood. The receptors were sampled from a man aged 25-40 years in good health. Each CDR3 is given with its conserved first and last residue. Each record gives: clone size, D gene, V gene, J gene, CDR3 DNA, CDR3 protein. A D gene is named only where the DNA matches it firmly. Only some rows state a clone size, as once, few, many or a class for expanded clones.

clone size: NA
D gene: NA
V gene: TRBV5-1
J gene: TRBJ2-1
CDR3 DNA: TGCGCCAGCAGCTTGGGTTCACTTAGTGAGCAGTTCTTC
CDR3 protein: CASSLGSLSEQFF

clone size: few
D gene: NA
V gene: TRBV20-1
J gene: TRBJ1-2
CDR3 DNA: TGCAGTGCTCCCTTATATGGCTACACCTTC
CDR3 protein: CSAPLYGYTF

clone size: NA
D gene: TRBD1
V gene: TRBV5-6
J gene: TRBJ2-3
CDR3 DNA: TGTGCCAGCAGCCAGCCGACAGGGAAACCAGATACGCAGTATTTT
CDR3 protein: CASSQPTGKPDTQYF

clone size: NA
D gene: NA
V gene: TRBV9
J gene: TRBJ1-4
CDR3 DNA: TGTGCCAGCGCGACGGCACTGATTAATGAAAAACTGTTTTTT
CDR3 protein: CASATALINEKLFF

clone size: NA
D gene: TRBD2
V gene: TRBV5-6
J gene: TRBJ2-1
CDR3 DNA: TGTGCCAGCAGCATCCTCGGACTAGCGGGAGAGGGTGGAAACAATGAGCAGTTCTTC
CDR3 protein: CASSILGLAGEGGNNEQFF

clone size: few
D gene: NA
V gene: TRBV7-2
J gene: TRBJ2-7
CDR3 DNA: TGTGCCAGCAGCCCTACAGGGCCCTACGAGCAGTACTTC
CDR3 protein: CASSPTGPYEQYF

clone size: few
D gene: NA
V gene: TRBV11-2
J gene: TRBJ2-7
CDR3 DNA: TGTGCCAGCAGCTTAGGACGCTCCTACGAGCAGTACTTC
CDR3 protein: CASSLGRSYEQYF

clone size: NA
D gene: NA
V gene: TRBV5-6
J gene: TRBJ2-7
CDR3 DNA: TGTGCCAGCAGCTTGTATTGGGGGAACGAGCAGTACTTC
CDR3 protein: CASSLYWGNEQYF

clone size: NA
D gene: NA
V gene: TRBV18
J gene: TRBJ1-6
CDR3 DNA: TGTGCCAGCTCACCACAGATCCAGACTCGGGTATCGGATTCACCCCTCCACTTT
CDR3 protein: CASSPQIQTRVSDSPLHF

clone size: few
D gene: NA
V gene: TRBV13
J gene: TRBJ2-6
CDR3 DNA: TGTGCCAGCAGCTTAAAATCGGCCCGGGCGGGTTCGACTGGGGCCAACGTCCTGACTTTC
CDR3 protein: CASSLKSARAGSTGANVLTF

clone size: few
D gene: TRBD1
V gene: TRBV9
J gene: TRBJ1-3
CDR3 DNA: TGTGCCAGCAGCGTAGAGGGGGCGCGTGGAAACACCATATATTTT
CDR3 protein: CASSVEGARGNTIYF

clone size: few
D gene: NA
V gene: TRBV12-2
J gene: TRBJ1-3
CDR3 DNA: TGTGCAAGTCGCACGGGACCGACCTCTGGAAACACCATATATTTT
CDR3 protein: CASRTGPTSGNTIYF

clone size: many
D gene: NA
V gene: TRBV7-9
J gene: TRBJ1-2
CDR3 DNA: TGTGCCAGCAGCTTAGTGGCAGCACATGGCTACACCTTC
CDR3 protein: CASSLVAAHGYTF

clone size: few
D gene: TRBD2
V gene: TRBV7-6
J gene: TRBJ2-7
CDR3 DNA: TGTGCCACCCTCCCCTTGACTAGCGGGGGCTACGAGCAGTACTTC
CDR3 protein: CATLPLTSGGYEQYF

clone size: NA
D gene: NA
V gene: TRBV7-2
J gene: TRBJ2-7
CDR3 DNA: TGTGCCAGCAGCTCTCGGGACGGCTCCTACGAGCAGTACTTC
CDR3 protein: CASSSRDGSYEQYF

clone size: many
D gene: TRBD2
V gene: TRBV7-2
J gene: TRBJ2-1
CDR3 DNA: TGTGCCAGCAGTCCCACCGCCGGGACTAGTGTTAATGAGCAGTTCTTC
CDR3 protein: CASSPTAGTSVNEQFF

clone size: NA
D gene: NA
V gene: TRBV27
J gene: TRBJ2-3
CDR3 DNA: TGTGCCAGCAGTTTATGGGGTGACACAGATACGCAGTATTTT
CDR3 protein: CASSLWGDTDTQYF